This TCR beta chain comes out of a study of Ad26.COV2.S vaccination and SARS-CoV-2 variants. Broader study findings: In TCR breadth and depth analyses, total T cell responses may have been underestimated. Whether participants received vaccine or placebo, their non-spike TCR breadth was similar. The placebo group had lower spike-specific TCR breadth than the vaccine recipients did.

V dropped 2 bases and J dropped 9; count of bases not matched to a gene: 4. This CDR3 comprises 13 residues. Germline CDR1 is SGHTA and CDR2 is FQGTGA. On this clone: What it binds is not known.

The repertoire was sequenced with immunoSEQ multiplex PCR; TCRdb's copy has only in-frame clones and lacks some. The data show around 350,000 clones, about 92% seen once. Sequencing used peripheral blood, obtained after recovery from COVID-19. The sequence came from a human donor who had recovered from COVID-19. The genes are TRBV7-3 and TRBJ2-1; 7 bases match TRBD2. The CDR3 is CASSLGLGSEQFF. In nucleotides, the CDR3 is TGTGCCAGCAGCTTAGGACTAGGGAGTGAGCAGTTCTTC.